This T cell receptor beta chain was sequenced for a study of blood T cell repertoires in COVID-19. As for the study in general: The origin of the acute and convalescent COVID-19 samples was the United States, Italy and Spain. PBMCs, B-cell-depleted T cells, or T cells provided the cDNA or gDNA that made up the material.

Per the original data handling: Counts of nucleated cells, estimated from reference gene primer amplification, were obtained. Here immunoSEQ multiplex PCR was the method, and the copy in TCRdb shows in-frame clones only, minus some. V and J calls and clone size are those listed in that table; D and trimming were worked out from the DNA. The sample includes about 190,000 clones, about 91% seen only once; the top ten take roughly 3.7%. Unmatched junction bases numbered 7, after V lost 3 bases and J lost 5 bases. The CDR3 covers 14 residues. Germline V gene data show CDR1 as SGHRS and CDR2 as YFSETQ. The genes are TRBV5-1 and TRBJ2-7, with 8 bases fitting TRBD1. The sequence derives from a young woman with acute or convalescent COVID-19. Sequenced material: peripheral blood. The CDR3 reads CASSSRTGFDEQYF. The CDR3 DNA sequence: TGCGCCAGCAGCTCCAGGACAGGGTTCGACGAGCAGTACTTC.